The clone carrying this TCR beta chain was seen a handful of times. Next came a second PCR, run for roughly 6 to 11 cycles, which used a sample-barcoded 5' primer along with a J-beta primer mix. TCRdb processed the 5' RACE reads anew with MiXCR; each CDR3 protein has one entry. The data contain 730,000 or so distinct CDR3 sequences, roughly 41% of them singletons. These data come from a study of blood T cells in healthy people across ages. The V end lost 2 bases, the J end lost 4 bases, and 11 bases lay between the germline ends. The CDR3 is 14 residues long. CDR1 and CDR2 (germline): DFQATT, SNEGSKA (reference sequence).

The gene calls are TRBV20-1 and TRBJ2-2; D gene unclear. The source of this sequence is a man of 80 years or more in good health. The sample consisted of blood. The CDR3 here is CSARIDQTTGELFF. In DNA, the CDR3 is TGCAGTGCTAGAATCGACCAGACCACCGGGGAGCTGTTTTTT.